This is a list of T cell receptor beta chains from one sample in a study of cytomegalovirus exposure and HLA in healthy donors. Here immunoSEQ multiplex PCR was the method, and the copy in TCRdb shows in-frame clones only, minus some. The sample holds some 150,000 clones, about 72% seen once. Input material: PBMCs. The receptors were sampled from a man aged 35 to 55 in good health and CMV-seronegative. The CDR3 runs from the conserved cysteine through the conserved F or W. The order of the fields is J gene, V gene, D gene, clone size, CDR3 DNA, CDR3 protein. A D gene is named only where the DNA matches it firmly. Size tells how often a clone was seen (once, few, many) or the class of an expanded clone, and some rows leave it out.

J gene: TRBJ2-3; V gene: TRBV5-6; D gene: TRBD2; clone size: few; CDR3 DNA: TGTGCCAGCAGCTTGCCTAGCGGATACACAGATACGCAGTATTTT; CDR3 protein: CASSLPSGYTDTQYF
J gene: TRBJ1-2; V gene: TRBV9; D gene: NA; clone size: few; CDR3 DNA: TGTGCCAGCAGCGTAGCCCCAGGATATTCCGGCTACACCTTC; CDR3 protein: CASSVAPGYSGYTF
J gene: TRBJ2-1; V gene: TRBV6-1; D gene: NA; clone size: NA; CDR3 DNA: TGTGCCAGCAGTAGCGGACGGGTACGGGACAATGAGCAGTTCTTC; CDR3 protein: CASSSGRVRDNEQFF
J gene: TRBJ1-3; V gene: TRBV6-6; D gene: NA; clone size: NA; CDR3 DNA: TGTGCCAGCAGTTACCAGGTTTTTCAATCTGGAAACACCATATATTTT; CDR3 protein: CASSYQVFQSGNTIYF
J gene: TRBJ1-3; V gene: TRBV10-3; D gene: NA; clone size: NA; CDR3 DNA: TGTGCCATCAGTGAGTCACTTGGAAACACCATATATTTT; CDR3 protein: CAISESLGNTIYF
J gene: TRBJ1-3; V gene: TRBV7-2; D gene: NA; clone size: NA; CDR3 DNA: TGTGCCAGCAGCTCGACAGGAGGCAGCTCTGGAAACACCATATATTTT; CDR3 protein: CASSSTGGSSGNTIYF
J gene: TRBJ2-6; V gene: TRBV4-3; D gene: TRBD1; clone size: NA; CDR3 DNA: TGCGCCAGCAGCCGAGACAGGGGTTCTGGGGCCAACGTCCTGACTTTC; CDR3 protein: CASSRDRGSGANVLTF
J gene: TRBJ1-2; V gene: TRBV28; D gene: NA; clone size: few; CDR3 DNA: TGTGCCAGCGGCTGGGGGGTCTATGGCTACACCTTC; CDR3 protein: CASGWGVYGYTF
J gene: TRBJ1-3; V gene: TRBV5-5; D gene: NA; clone size: few; CDR3 DNA: TGTGCCAGCAGCTTTGGTCCCAGCTCTGGAAACACCATATATTTT; CDR3 protein: CASSFGPSSGNTIYF
J gene: TRBJ1-3; V gene: TRBV6-1; D gene: NA; clone size: NA; CDR3 DNA: TGTGCCAGCAGCAACAACAGGTGGAGTGGAAACACCATATATTTT; CDR3 protein: CASSNNRWSGNTIYF
J gene: TRBJ2-5; V gene: TRBV29-1; D gene: NA; clone size: NA; CDR3 DNA: TGCAGCGTTTGGAGGGGACAAGAGACCCAGTACTTC; CDR3 protein: CSVWRGQETQYF
J gene: TRBJ2-1; V gene: TRBV11-2; D gene: TRBD2; clone size: few; CDR3 DNA: TGTGCCAGCAGCTTAAGAGCGGGGGAAAGCAGCTCCTACAATGAGCAGTTCTTC; CDR3 protein: CASSLRAGESSSYNEQFF
J gene: TRBJ2-1; V gene: TRBV5-6; D gene: TRBD2; clone size: NA; CDR3 DNA: TGTGCCAGCACCCCGGGACTAGGGATTCTCGTTCAGTTCTTC; CDR3 protein: CASTPGLGILVQFF
J gene: TRBJ2-5; V gene: TRBV9; D gene: NA; clone size: NA; CDR3 DNA: TGTGCCAGCAGCGTAGGACTCAGTCAAGAGACCCAGTACTTC; CDR3 protein: CASSVGLSQETQYF
J gene: TRBJ1-2; V gene: TRBV5-6; D gene: NA; clone size: NA; CDR3 DNA: TGTGCCAGCAGCTCTTTAGTCGAGTTCTTCTATGGCTACACCTTC; CDR3 protein: CASSSLVEFFYGYTF
J gene: TRBJ1-1; V gene: TRBV5-1; D gene: TRBD1; clone size: once; CDR3 DNA: TGCGCCAGCAGCGTGACAGGGGGCATCACTGAAGCTTTCTTT; CDR3 protein: CASSVTGGITEAFF
J gene: TRBJ2-7; V gene: TRBV4-3; D gene: NA; clone size: NA; CDR3 DNA: TGCGCCAGCAGCCAAGACGGGAGCTCCTACGAGCAGTACTTC; CDR3 protein: CASSQDGSSYEQYF
J gene: TRBJ2-1; V gene: TRBV2; D gene: TRBD2; clone size: NA; CDR3 DNA: TGTGCCAGCAGTATGTTTAGCGGGGGGGCCGATGAGCAGTTCTTC; CDR3 protein: CASSMFSGGADEQFF
J gene: TRBJ2-5; V gene: TRBV7-9; D gene: TRBD1; clone size: NA; CDR3 DNA: TGTGCCAGCAGCTCCCGGGACAGCAGCCAAGAGACCCAGTACTTC; CDR3 protein: CASSSRDSSQETQYF
J gene: TRBJ1-4; V gene: TRBV18; D gene: NA; clone size: NA; CDR3 DNA: TGTGCCAGCTCACCCTTGGGCAGGAATGAAAAACTGTTTTTT; CDR3 protein: CASSPLGRNEKLFF
J gene: TRBJ2-7; V gene: TRBV15; D gene: NA; clone size: NA; CDR3 DNA: TGTGCCACCAGCAGAGTGTCGACAGGACACCGATACGAGCAGTACTTC; CDR3 protein: CATSRVSTGHRYEQYF
J gene: TRBJ2-7; V gene: TRBV4-2; D gene: NA; clone size: NA; CDR3 DNA: TGTGCCAGCAGCCAGACCGGAGCAGGGCCCTCCTACGAGCAGTACTTC; CDR3 protein: CASSQTGAGPSYEQYF
J gene: TRBJ2-3; V gene: TRBV5-1; D gene: TRBD2; clone size: NA; CDR3 DNA: TGCGCCAGCAGCTTGGCCAGCGGGAGGAGCACAGATACGCAGTATTTT; CDR3 protein: CASSLASGRSTDTQYF
J gene: TRBJ2-7; V gene: TRBV30; D gene: TRBD2; clone size: NA; CDR3 DNA: TGTGCCTGGAGCGAGACTAGCGGCCCCTACGAGCAGTACTTC; CDR3 protein: CAWSETSGPYEQYF
J gene: TRBJ2-1; V gene: TRBV4-2; D gene: NA; clone size: NA; CDR3 DNA: TGTGCCAGCAGCCAAGGTCTAACAGGCCTCGGGGAGCAGTTCTTC; CDR3 protein: CASSQGLTGLGEQFF
J gene: TRBJ1-4; V gene: TRBV6-6; D gene: NA; clone size: NA; CDR3 DNA: TGTGCCAGCAGCCTGAGGGAAAAACTGTTTTTT; CDR3 protein: CASSLREKLFF